The entry below describes one T cell receptor beta chain. The antigen is not known. Other nucleotide sequences in the sample specify the same CDR3. The data were obtained in a study of cytomegalovirus exposure and HLA in healthy donors. The study, taken as a whole, reports: Available immune exposure information was restricted to CMV serostatus only. Segments of the TCR beta V type were, in most cases, productive about 87% or about 30% of the time in an earlier analysis.

CDR1 is DFQATT, CDR2 SNEGSKA, per germline (reference sequence). CDR3 length: 11 residues. With 60 Vbeta and 13 Jbeta primers, the PCR was carried out. Original analysis: Later reanalysis found approximately 76 million unique TCR beta chains, around 9.9 million of them shared. Clones were sequenced by immunoSEQ multiplex PCR, and TCRdb holds only the in-frame ones, with some missing. V, J and clone size are those of that table, while D and trimming were read from the DNA. The table lists around 99,000 clones, roughly 82% of them singletons. The sample was PBMCs. The rearrangement uses TRBV20-1 and TRBJ1-2, with 7 bases lining up with TRBD1. This sequence originates from a man aged 25-45 years in good health and CMV-seropositive. The CDR3 DNA reads TGCCGCTCAGGGGGGAACTATGGCTACACCTTC. It yields the protein CRSGGNYGYTF.